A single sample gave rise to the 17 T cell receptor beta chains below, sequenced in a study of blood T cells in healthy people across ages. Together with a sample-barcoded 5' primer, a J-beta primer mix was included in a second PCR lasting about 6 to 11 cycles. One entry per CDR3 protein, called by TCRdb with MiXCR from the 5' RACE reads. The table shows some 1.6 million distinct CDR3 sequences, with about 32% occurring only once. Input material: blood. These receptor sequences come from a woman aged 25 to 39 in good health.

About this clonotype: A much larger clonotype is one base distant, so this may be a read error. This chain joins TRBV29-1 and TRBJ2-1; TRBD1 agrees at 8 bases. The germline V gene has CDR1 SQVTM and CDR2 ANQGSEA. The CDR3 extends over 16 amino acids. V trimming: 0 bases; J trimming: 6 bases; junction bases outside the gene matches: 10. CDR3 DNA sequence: TGCAGCGTTGAAGATTGGGCAGGGGGCGCCTTCAATGAGCAGTTCTTC. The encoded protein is CSVEDWAGGAFNEQFF.

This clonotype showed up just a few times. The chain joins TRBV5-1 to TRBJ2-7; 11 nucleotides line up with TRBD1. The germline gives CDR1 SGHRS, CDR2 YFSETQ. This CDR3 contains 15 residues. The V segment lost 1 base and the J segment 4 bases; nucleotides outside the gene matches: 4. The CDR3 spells CASSLIGQGAYEQYF. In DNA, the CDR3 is TGCGCCAGCAGCTTGATAGGACAGGGGGCGTACGAGCAGTACTTC.

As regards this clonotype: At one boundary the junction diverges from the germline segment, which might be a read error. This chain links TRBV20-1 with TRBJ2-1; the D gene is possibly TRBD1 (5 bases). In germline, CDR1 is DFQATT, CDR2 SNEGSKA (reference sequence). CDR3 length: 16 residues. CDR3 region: CSGSPGANQKYNGQFF. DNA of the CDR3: TGCAGTGGGTCCCCTGGGGCTAACCAAAAATACAATGGGCAGTTCTTC.

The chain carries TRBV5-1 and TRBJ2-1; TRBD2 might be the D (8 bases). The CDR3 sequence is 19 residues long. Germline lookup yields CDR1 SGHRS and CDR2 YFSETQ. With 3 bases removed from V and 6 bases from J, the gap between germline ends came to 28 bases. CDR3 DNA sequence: TGCGCCAGCAGCTCCGTCGTGATAACAGGGGCGGGAGGCGCCAATGAGCAGTTCTTC. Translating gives CASSSVVITGAGGANEQFF.

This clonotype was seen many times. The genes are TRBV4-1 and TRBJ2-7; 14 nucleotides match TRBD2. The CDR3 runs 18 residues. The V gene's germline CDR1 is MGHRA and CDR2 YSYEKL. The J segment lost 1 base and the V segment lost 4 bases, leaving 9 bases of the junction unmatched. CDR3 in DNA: TGCGCCAGCAGCCCCGGACTAGCGGGGGGCCACCAATCCTACGAGCAGTACTTC. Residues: CASSPGLAGGHQSYEQYF.

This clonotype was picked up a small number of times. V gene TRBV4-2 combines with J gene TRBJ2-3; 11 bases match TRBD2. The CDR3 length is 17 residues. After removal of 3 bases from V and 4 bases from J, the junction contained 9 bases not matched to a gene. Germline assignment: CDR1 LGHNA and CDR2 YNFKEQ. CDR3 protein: CASSHARLAGPSDTQYF. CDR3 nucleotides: TGTGCCAGCAGCCACGCAAGACTAGCGGGGCCCTCAGATACGCAGTATTTT.

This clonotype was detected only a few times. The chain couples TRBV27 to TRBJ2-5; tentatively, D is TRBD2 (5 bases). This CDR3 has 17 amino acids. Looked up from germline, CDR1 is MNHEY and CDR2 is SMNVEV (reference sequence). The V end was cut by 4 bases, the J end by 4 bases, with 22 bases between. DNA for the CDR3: TGTGCCAGCAGTTCCAACCCGCTAGCCCGAATATTAGAGACCCAGTACTTC. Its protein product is CASSSNPLARILETQYF.

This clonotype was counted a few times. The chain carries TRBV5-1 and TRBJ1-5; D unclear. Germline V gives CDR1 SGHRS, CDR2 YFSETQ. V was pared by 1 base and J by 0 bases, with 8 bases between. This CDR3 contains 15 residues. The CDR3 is CASSLFGDSNQPQHF. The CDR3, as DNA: TGCGCCAGCAGCTTGTTTGGTGATAGCAATCAGCCCCAGCATTTT.

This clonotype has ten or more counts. The CDR3 sequence: CASSLAAGTSTDTQYF. The CDR3 bases are TGCGCCAGCAGCCTGGCCGCGGGTACTAGCACAGATACGCAGTATTTT. The chain recombines TRBV4-1 with TRBJ2-3; TRBD2 might be the D (5 bases). In germline, CDR1 is MGHRA, CDR2 YSYEKL. The length of the CDR3 is 16 residues. V lost 4 bases and J lost 0, with 14 bases in between.

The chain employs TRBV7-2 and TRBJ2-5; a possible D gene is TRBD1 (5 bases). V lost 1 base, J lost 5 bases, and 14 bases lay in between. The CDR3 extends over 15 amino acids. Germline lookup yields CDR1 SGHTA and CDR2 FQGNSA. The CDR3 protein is CASSLGLRVLETQYF. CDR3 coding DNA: TGTGCCAGCAGCTTAGGACTCAGGGTCTTGGAGACCCAGTACTTC.

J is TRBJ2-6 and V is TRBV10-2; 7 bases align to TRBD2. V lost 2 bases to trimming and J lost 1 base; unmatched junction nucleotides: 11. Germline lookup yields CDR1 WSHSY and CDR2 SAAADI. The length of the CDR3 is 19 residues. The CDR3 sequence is CASSETVGGVRSGANVLTF. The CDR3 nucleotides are TGCGCCAGCAGTGAGACGGTGGGGGGGGTTAGGTCTGGGGCCAACGTCCTGACTTTC.

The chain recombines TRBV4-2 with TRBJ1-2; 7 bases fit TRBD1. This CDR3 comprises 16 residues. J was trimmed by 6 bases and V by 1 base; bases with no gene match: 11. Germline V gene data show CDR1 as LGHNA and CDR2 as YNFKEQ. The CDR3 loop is CASSQGARDSPNGYTF. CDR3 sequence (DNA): TGTGCCAGCAGCCAAGGCGCCAGGGACAGCCCGAATGGCTACACCTTC.

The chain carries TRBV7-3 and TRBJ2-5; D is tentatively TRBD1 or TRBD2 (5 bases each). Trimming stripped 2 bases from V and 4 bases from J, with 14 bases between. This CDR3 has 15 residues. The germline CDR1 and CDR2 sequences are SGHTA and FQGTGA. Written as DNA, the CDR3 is TGTGCCAGCAGCTTAGGCCTAGCCAGGGCAGAGACCCAGTACTTC. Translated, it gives CASSLGLARAETQYF. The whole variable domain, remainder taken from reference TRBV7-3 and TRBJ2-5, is GAGVSQTPSNKVTEKGKYVELRCDPISGHTALYWYRQSLGQGPEFLIYFQGTGAADDSGLPNDRFFAVRPEGSVSTLKIQRTERGDSAVYLCASSLGLARAETQYFGPGTRLLVL.

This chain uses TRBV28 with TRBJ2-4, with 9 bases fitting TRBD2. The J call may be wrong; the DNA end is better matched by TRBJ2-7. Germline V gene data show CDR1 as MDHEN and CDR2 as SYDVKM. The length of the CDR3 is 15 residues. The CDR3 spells CASSPSLAGTYEQYF. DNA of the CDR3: TGTGCCAGCAGTCCCTCACTAGCGGGTACTTACGAGCAGTACTTC.

For the CDR3, the DNA is TGTGCCAGCAGTTCAAGTGGCCATCCCTACGAGCAGTACTTC. Its translation is CASSSSGHPYEQYF. The chain joins TRBV27 to TRBJ2-7; D is unresolved. The CDR3 extends over 14 amino acids. In germline, CDR1 is MNHEY, CDR2 SMNVEV (reference sequence). V dropped 4 bases and J dropped 2 bases, with 12 bases sitting between them.

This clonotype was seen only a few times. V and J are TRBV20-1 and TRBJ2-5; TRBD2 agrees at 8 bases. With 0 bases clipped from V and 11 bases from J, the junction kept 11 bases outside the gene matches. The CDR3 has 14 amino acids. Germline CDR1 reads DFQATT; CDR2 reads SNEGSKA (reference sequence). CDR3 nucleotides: TGCAGTGCTAGAGAGGGCGGGAGGCCCACGGAGCAGTACTTC. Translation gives CSAREGGRPTEQYF.

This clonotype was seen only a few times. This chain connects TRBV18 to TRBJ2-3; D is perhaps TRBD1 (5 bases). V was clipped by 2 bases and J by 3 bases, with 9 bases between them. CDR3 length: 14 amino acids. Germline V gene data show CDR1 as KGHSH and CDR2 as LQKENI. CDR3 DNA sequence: TGTGCCAGCTCACCATTTCGACAGACAGATACGCAGTATTTT. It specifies CASSPFRQTDTQYF.